Presented here are 30 T cell receptor beta chains from one specimen sequenced in a study of T and B cells in COVID-19 patients. From blood, roughly 240-550 ng of genomic DNA served as TRB template. BIOMED2 TRB-A/B primer pools were used in multiplex TRB PCR. TCRdb itself ran the multiplex PCR reads through MiXCR, one entry per CDR3 protein. The sample lists more than 9,500 distinct CDR3 sequences; roughly 30% were seen once. The sample taken for sequencing was blood. The receptors here all came from a human donor who had recovered from COVID-19.

Points on this clonotype: A junction boundary mismatches the germline segment, possibly from a read error. The chain couples TRBV11-2 to TRBJ2-1; D is unresolved. In germline, CDR1 is SGHAT, CDR2 FQNNGV. CDR3 length equals 15 residues. CDR3: CASRLDNLSYNEQFF. Here the CDR3 DNA reads TGTGCCAGCAGATTAGACAACCTCTCCTACAATGAGCAGTTCTTC. Drawing the rest from reference TRBV11-2 and TRBJ2-1, the complete variable domain is EAGVAQSPRYKIIEKRQSVAFWCNPISGHATLYWYQQILGQGPKLLIQFQNNGVVDDSQLPKDRFSAERLKGVDSTLKIQPAKLEDSAVYLCASRLDNLSYNEQFFGPGTRLTVL.

By sample fraction, this clonotype is medium-sized. CDR3 amino acids: CASRRLAHNEQFF. Written as DNA, the CDR3 is TGTGCCAGCAGGAGACTAGCGCACAATGAGCAGTTCTTC. V is TRBV6-5 and J is TRBJ2-1, with 8 bases aligning to TRBD2. CDR1 MNHEY and CDR2 SVGAGI come from the germline V gene. V was pared by 6 bases and J by 5 bases, with 3 bases of the junction left unmatched. The CDR3 is 13 amino acids.

The V call is TRBV6-6, the J call TRBJ1-5; D is unclear. The CDR3 spans 17 residues. CDR1 is MNHNY and CDR2 is SVGAGI in the germline V gene (reference sequence). V dropped 0 bases and J dropped 3 bases, with 15 bases sitting between them. The CDR3 here is CASSYSGRLQYNQPQHF. CDR3 nucleotide sequence: TGTGCCAGCAGTTACTCGGGCAGACTTCAATACAATCAGCCCCAGCATTTT.

Many counts were recorded for this clonotype. V and J are TRBV12-3 or TRBV12-4 and TRBJ2-2; 10 bases map to TRBD2. The CDR3 runs to 15 residues. Losses at the gene ends were 6 bases for V and 6 bases for J; bases not matched to a gene: 7. CDR3 region: CASSSSGRGAGELFF. The CDR3 DNA sequence: TGTGCCAGCAGCTCTAGCGGGAGAGGGGCCGGGGAGCTGTTTTTT.

This clonotype was seen only a few times. The chain carries TRBV6-2 or TRBV6-3 and TRBJ2-3; the D gene is possibly TRBD2 (6 bases). CDR3 length equals 14 residues. CDR1 and CDR2 from the germline V gene are MNHEY and SVGEGT. V lost 6 bases to trimming and J lost 2 bases, with 12 bases between them. The CDR3 loop reads CASRKGGVTDTQYF. The CDR3 coding sequence is TGTGCCAGCAGGAAAGGCGGGGTCACAGATACGCAGTATTTT.

The chain recombines TRBV7-3 with TRBJ2-3; 9 nucleotides line up with TRBD1. Germline V gives CDR1 SGHTA, CDR2 FQGTGA. CDR3 length: 14 residues. The trim removed 3 bases at V and 9 bases at J, leaving 7 bases unmatched. CDR3 DNA: TGTGCCAGCAGCTTGGGGACAGGGCACGGGACGCAGTATTTT. It translates to CASSLGTGHGTQYF. The full variable domain, in which reference TRBV7-3 and TRBJ2-3 provide the parts outside the CDR3, is GAGVSQTPSNKVTEKGKYVELRCDPISGHTALYWYRQSLGQGPEFLIYFQGTGAADDSGLPNDRFFAVRPEGSVSTLKIQRTERGDSAVYLCASSLGTGHGTQYFGPGTRLTVL.

The chain links TRBV6-6 to TRBJ2-1; 12 nucleotides match TRBD2. Germline CDR1 reads MNHNY; CDR2 reads SVGAGI (reference sequence). V trimming: 7 bases; J trimming: 11 bases; junction bases outside the gene matches: 9. There are 14 residues in the CDR3. Here the CDR3 DNA reads TGTGCCAGCATTCCGACTAGCGGGAGATCAAAGCAGTTCTTC. Translated: CASIPTSGRSKQFF.

The chain joins TRBV5-1 to TRBJ2-3; D uncertain. The CDR3 spans 11 residues. From germline, CDR1 is SGHRS and CDR2 YFSETQ. The V gene lost 3 bases and the J gene lost 5 bases, with 4 bases spanning the gap. The CDR3 protein is CASSYLDTQYF. The CDR3 region has the DNA TGCGCCAGCAGCTACTTAGATACGCAGTATTTT. Combining the CDR3 with reference TRBV5-1 and TRBJ2-3 gives the whole variable domain KAGVTQTPRYLIKTRGQQVTLSCSPISGHRSVSWYQQTPGQGLQFLFEYFSETQRNKGNFPGRFSGRQFSNSRSEMNVSTLELGDSALYLCASSYLDTQYFGPGTRLTVL.

The chain combines TRBV4-3 with TRBJ2-7, with 11 bases identical to TRBD2. Germline CDR1 and CDR2: LGHNA and YSLEER. Unmatched junction bases numbered 2, after V lost 0 bases and J lost 4 bases. The CDR3 extends over 15 amino acids. The CDR3 region has the DNA TGCGCCAGCAGCCAAGACAGGACTAGCGGGTACGAGCAGTACTTC. Translated, it gives CASSQDRTSGYEQYF.

This clonotype occurred a few times. CDR3 protein: CASSYGGGTSNYGYTF. Written as DNA, the CDR3 is TGTGCCAGCAGTTACGGTGGAGGGACCTCTAACTATGGCTACACCTTC. This chain joins TRBV6-5 and TRBJ1-2; possibly TRBD1 for D (5 bases). V was trimmed by 2 bases and J by 0 bases, leaving 13 bases between them. This CDR3 is 16 amino acids long. Germline V gives CDR1 MNHEY, CDR2 SVGAGI.

This clonotype was picked up many times. V usage is TRBV12-3 or TRBV12-4 and J usage is TRBJ1-5; D is unclear. The CDR3 covers 14 residues. Deletions cut 3 bases from V and 4 bases from J, with 10 bases between. The DNA for the CDR3 is TGTGCCAGCAGTTTTAGCCTGACGAATCAGCCCCAGCATTTT. Amino acid sequence: CASSFSLTNQPQHF.

The table lists this clonotype with a count of one. The genes are TRBV27 and TRBJ1-3, with D uncertain. The CDR3 is 16 residues long. The V end lost 7 bases, the J end lost 3 bases, and 19 bases lay between the germline ends. CDR1 MNHEY and CDR2 SMNVEV come from the germline V gene (reference sequence). CDR3 coding DNA: TGTGCCAGCAAGGCTCTGGCAGGCCGGCTTGGAAACACCATATATTTT. Encoded protein: CASKALAGRLGNTIYF.

This clonotype was seen only a few times. V is TRBV30 and J is TRBJ2-1; D remains unclear. CDR1 is GTSNPN and CDR2 is SVGIG in the germline V gene (reference sequence). CDR3 size: 15 residues. V was pared by 2 bases and J by 0 bases, with 11 bases between. This CDR3 is CAWSQQPSSYNEQFF. The CDR3 DNA follows: TGTGCCTGGAGTCAGCAACCGAGCTCCTACAATGAGCAGTTCTTC.

V and J are TRBV14 and TRBJ2-3, with TRBD2 identical over 7 bases. Germline trimming cut 2 bases from V and 1 base from J; bases unmatched to any gene: 3. Germline CDR1 and CDR2: SGHDN and FVKESK. The CDR3 has 15 amino acids. The CDR3 DNA reads as TGTGCCAGCAGCCAACCCGGGAGGCGCACAGATACGCAGTATTTT. Translated: CASSQPGRRTDTQYF.

This clonotype was seen ten or more times. The chain is built from TRBV6-5 and TRBJ2-3, with 8 bases matching TRBD2. The CDR3 consists of 17 residues. Germline lookup yields CDR1 MNHEY and CDR2 SVGAGI. V lost 6 bases to trimming and J lost 3 bases; unmatched junction nucleotides: 14. The CDR3 is CASSDTPFGRATDTQYF. In DNA, the CDR3 is TGTGCCAGCAGCGATACTCCATTCGGGAGGGCGACAGATACGCAGTATTTT.

The rearrangement links TRBV12-3 or TRBV12-4 to TRBJ2-3; a possible D gene is TRBD2 (6 bases). The CDR3 totals 16 residues. V lost 6 bases to trimming and J lost 3 bases, with 19 bases between them. The CDR3 DNA reads as TGTGCCAGCAGCCTAAGACTAGTACTGAGGACAGATACGCAGTATTTT. It translates to CASSLRLVLRTDTQYF.

This clonotype was observed a handful of times. This chain joins TRBV29-1 and TRBJ1-1; no reliable D call. Trimming pared 5 bases from V and 5 bases from J, leaving 12 bases between. CDR1 is SQVTM, CDR2 ANQGSEA, per germline. The length of the CDR3 is 12 residues. The CDR3 DNA reads as TGCAGCGTTCTTAGTAGTAGGACTGAAGCTTTCTTT. It yields the protein CSVLSSRTEAFF.

This clonotype was counted between two and nine times. The DNA of the CDR3 is TGTGCCTGGGGGAGGGGGGCTAGCGGGAGGAACGCAAAACTGAATGAGCAGTTCTTC. This encodes CAWGRGASGRNAKLNEQFF. The chain joins TRBV30 to TRBJ2-1; 11 nucleotides agree with TRBD2. The CDR3 contains 19 residues. CDR1 and CDR2 from the germline V gene are GTSNPN and SVGIG (reference sequence). V dropped 5 bases and J dropped 7; count of bases not matched to a gene: 22.

The V call is TRBV24-1, the J call TRBJ1-6; D is undetermined. V was cut by 5 bases and J by 7 bases, with 5 bases left in between. The germline V gene encodes CDR1 KGHDR and CDR2 SFDVKD. The CDR3 contains 12 residues. The CDR3 sequence is CATSAGNSPLHF. In DNA, the CDR3 is TGTGCCACCAGTGCCGGGAATTCACCCCTCCACTTT.

This clonotype was detected many times. The genes are TRBV15 and TRBJ2-3, with 9 bases matching TRBD2. CDR1 is LNHNV and CDR2 is YYDKDF in the germline V gene (reference sequence). This CDR3 is 14 amino acids long. V trimming: 8 bases; J trimming: 5 bases; junction bases outside the gene matches: 8. The CDR3 DNA reads TGTGCCACCGCGGGAGGGCAAATACGAGATACGCAGTATTTT. Translation gives CATAGGQIRDTQYF.

The gene calls are TRBV6-2 or TRBV6-3 and TRBJ2-1; D is undetermined. Looked up from germline, CDR1 is MNHEY and CDR2 is SVGEGT. The CDR3 contains 12 residues. V was trimmed by 5 bases and J by 3 bases, leaving 5 bases between them. Written as DNA, the CDR3 is TGTGCCAGCAGTCCCCTCTACAATGAGCAGTTCTTC. Its protein is CASSPLYNEQFF.

The gene calls are TRBV6-2 or TRBV6-3 and TRBJ2-7; no reliable D call. V was clipped by 7 bases and J by 11 bases, with 21 bases between them. CDR3 length: 13 residues. Germline CDR1 and CDR2: MNHEY and SVGEGT. CDR3 in DNA: TGTGCCAGCAACAAACCGGACGCCCCGTCCGAGTACTTC. Protein product: CASNKPDAPSEYF.

This sequence joins TRBV6-1 and TRBJ1-1, with D possibly matching TRBD1 (5 bases). This CDR3 contains 13 residues. Trimming took 6 bases from V and 6 from J, leaving 14 bases between them. CDR1 is MNHNS and CDR2 is SASEGT in the germline V gene. CDR3 sequence (DNA): TGTGCCAGCAGGGGGGATGGGGGGGCTGAAGCTTTCTTT. Residues: CASRGDGGAEAFF.

By share of the sample, this clonotype is medium-sized. V and J are TRBV6-5 and TRBJ2-3; no clear D gene. Germline-derived CDR1 and CDR2 are MNHEY and SVGAGI. V dropped 0 bases and J dropped 4 bases, with 5 bases sitting between them. The CDR3 runs to 13 residues. In nucleotides, the CDR3 is TGTGCCAGCAGTTACTCGAGGCCAGATACGCAGTATTTT. It specifies CASSYSRPDTQYF.

This chain connects TRBV6-2 or TRBV6-3 to TRBJ1-5; D not resolved. CDR1 is MNHEY and CDR2 is SVGEGT in the germline V gene. The CDR3 is 14 amino acids. Trimming removed 0 bases from V and 1 base from J, with 4 bases in between. The DNA of the CDR3 is TGTGCCAGCAGTTACTCGGCAAGCAATCAGCCCCAGCATTTT. Translation: CASSYSASNQPQHF.

Judged by abundance, this clonotype is medium-sized. The V gene is TRBV11-3, the J gene TRBJ2-1; no firm D call. V was shortened by 1 base and J by 7 bases, with 14 bases between the two germline ends. The CDR3 loop spans 15 amino acids. Looked up from germline, CDR1 is SGHNT and CDR2 is YENEEA. The CDR3 DNA follows: TGTGCCAGCAGCTTAGCCTCATCTGGGTCGAATGAGCAGTTCTTC. Protein sequence: CASSLASSGSNEQFF.

This clonotype was picked up many times. This chain's CDR3 is CAWSLGLVSEQFF. In nucleotides, the CDR3 is TGTGCCTGGTCCTTAGGGCTAGTTAGTGAGCAGTTCTTC. V and J are TRBV30 and TRBJ2-1; D is ambiguous. V lost 5 bases to trimming and J lost 9 bases, with 17 bases between them. The CDR3 runs 13 residues. Germline V lookup: CDR1 GTSNPN, CDR2 SVGIG (reference sequence). Drawing the rest from reference TRBV30 and TRBJ2-1, the complete variable domain is SQTIHQWPATLVQPVGSPLSLECTVEGTSNPNLYWYRQAAGRGLQLLFYSVGIGQISSEVPQNLSASRPQDRQFILSSKKLLLSDSGFYLCAWSLGLVSEQFFGPGTRLTVL.

This clonotype was picked up a small number of times. The chain has TRBV12-3 or TRBV12-4 and TRBJ2-1; D ambiguous. The V end was cut by 5 bases, the J end by 2 bases, with 13 bases between. The CDR3 has 15 residues. The CDR3 sequence: CASSRDIAPYNEQFF. The CDR3 DNA reads TGTGCCAGCAGTCGAGACATCGCCCCCTACAATGAGCAGTTCTTC.

In its sample, this clonotype was seen once. The genes are TRBV6-5 and TRBJ1-6; D is possibly TRBD1 (5 bases). Germline V gene lookup returns CDR1 MNHEY and CDR2 SVGAGI. The CDR3 has 15 residues. Trimming took 1 base from V and 8 from J, leaving 12 bases between them. The CDR3: CASSYWQRGDSPLHF. The CDR3 DNA reads TGTGCCAGCAGTTACTGGCAACGGGGGGATTCACCCCTCCACTTT.

V is TRBV21-1 and J is TRBJ2-1. TRBV21-1 has pseudogene status. There are 21 residues in the CDR3. The CDR3 DNA sequence: TGTGCCAGCAGCAAAGTATGGCCACTCGGTCTCTTGGGCACCGAGAGGAATGAGCAGTTCTTC. Protein: CASSKVWPLGLLGTERNEQFF.